This TCR beta chain was sequenced for a study of blood T cell repertoires in COVID-19. As processed by the authors: Cell counts per sample came from amplifying reference gene primers. Data came from immunoSEQ multiplex PCR; TCRdb stores just in-frame clones and leaves some out. The V and J calls and clone size are taken from that table; D and trimming were inferred from the DNA. The repertoire includes 85,000 to 100,000 clones, 86% of them detected once, and 10% to 15% sits in the top ten. Germline values: CDR1 LNHDA, CDR2 SQIVND (reference sequence). The V and J ends lost 2 bases and 4 bases, in that order; junction bases with no gene match: 8. The CDR3 length is 16 residues.

This receptor was taken from a woman aged 55-70 years in a cohort sampled during active or convalescent COVID-19. The sample consisted of peripheral blood. V is TRBV19 and J is TRBJ1-5; 7 positions agree with TRBD1. The CDR3 nucleotides are TGTGCCAGTAGTATATGGGGGGCCAGGGGGAATCAGCCCCAGCATTTT. Its protein product is CASSIWGARGNQPQHF.